The next 15 T cell receptor beta chains were all read from a single sample in a study of regulatory T cells in long-lasting Graves disease. Stated time point: persistent/refractory GD, antithyroid drugs over 5 years with positive TRAb. The TCR library used RNA extracted from PBMCs. Building of the TCR beta libraries involved iRepertoire HTBI primers and Arm-PCR of CDR3 regions. TCRdb re-called the multiplex PCR reads through MiXCR, storing one row per CDR3 protein. Among roughly 300,000 distinct CDR3 sequences, under 25% were seen once, and the ten largest hold more than 55%. Sequencing used peripheral blood mononuclear cells (PBMCs), obtained when the disease was refractory, from a patient treated with antithyroid drugs. The source is a female donor with Graves disease.

Remarks on this clonotype: A junction end diverges from the germline sequence, so it may reflect a read error. The chain couples TRBV12-3 or TRBV12-4 to TRBJ1-1; TRBD1 might be the D (5 bases). The CDR3 sequence is 14 residues long. The CDR3 protein is CASSFPRVNTEASF. In DNA, the CDR3 is TGTGCCAGCAGTTTCCCCAGGGTTAACACTGAAGCTTCCTTT.

The chain links TRBV19 to TRBJ1-5; D might be TRBD1 (5 bases). Germline lookup yields CDR1 LNHDA and CDR2 SQIVND (reference sequence). Trimming cost V 3 bases and J 5 bases, with 14 bases left between them. CDR3 size: 15 residues. The CDR3: CASSIDRWGDQPQHF. The CDR3 DNA sequence: TGTGCCAGTAGTATTGACCGGTGGGGGGATCAGCCCCAGCATTTT.

Remarks on this clonotype: Possible read error: a much larger clone is one base away. This sequence joins TRBV6-1 and TRBJ2-5; D gene uncertain. The length of the CDR3 is 12 residues. Germline lookup yields CDR1 MNHNS and CDR2 SASEGT. CDR3 sequence (DNA): TGTGCCAGCGGTCAGCGCCAAGAGGCCCAGTACTTC. Encoded protein: CASGQRQEAQYF.

In this sample, this clonotype turned up many times. The chain employs TRBV30 and TRBJ1-1; possible D gene TRBD1, 5 bases. The CDR3 runs 13 residues. The V end was cut by 8 bases, the J end by 0 bases, with 13 bases between. Germline CDR1 reads GTSNPN; CDR2 reads SVGIG (reference sequence). CDR3 bases: TGTGCCCTACGACAGAAGATGAACACTGAAGCTTTCTTT. Protein: CALRQKMNTEAFF.

This clonotype was counted many times. This chain uses TRBV28 with TRBJ1-5; 7 positions agree with TRBD1. V lost 6 bases, J lost 11 bases, and 4 bases stayed unmatched. Germline V gene lookup returns CDR1 MDHEN and CDR2 SYDVKM. This CDR3 has 11 residues. For the CDR3, the DNA is TGTGCCAGCAGCTCAGACAGGGCCCAGCATTTT. It translates to CASSSDRAQHF.

The sample holds many counts of this clonotype. V is TRBV28 and J is TRBJ2-7; 12 nucleotides match TRBD2. V was clipped by 2 bases and J by 7 bases; unmatched bases: 6. Germline V gene lookup returns CDR1 MDHEN and CDR2 SYDVKM. The CDR3 loop spans 15 amino acids. The CDR3 sequence is CASSLPGLAGLEQYF. In nucleotides, the CDR3 is TGTGCCAGCAGTTTACCCGGACTAGCGGGACTAGAGCAGTACTTC.

This clonotype was seen a handful of times. The chain uses TRBV12-3 or TRBV12-4 and TRBJ1-1; D uncertain. This CDR3 is built from 13 residues. V was cut by 3 bases and J by 1 base, with 6 bases left in between. The CDR3 DNA reads TGTGCCAGCAGTTTTGGACGGAACACTGAAGCTTTCTTT. Amino acids: CASSFGRNTEAFF.

This clonotype was counted ten times or more. The rearrangement links TRBV9 to TRBJ2-5; D perhaps matches TRBD1 (7 bases). Germline V gene sequence: CDR1 SGDLS, CDR2 YYNGEE. Trimming took off 0 bases at V and 5 bases at J, with 14 bases between the two ends. The CDR3 is 15 amino acids. The CDR3 spells CASSVDRGGRETQYF. The CDR3 DNA follows: TGTGCCAGCAGCGTAGACAGGGGAGGCAGGGAGACCCAGTACTTC. The full variable domain, its missing parts supplied by reference TRBV9 and TRBJ2-5, is DSGVTQTPKHLITATGQRVTLRCSPRSGDLSVYWYQQSLDQGLQFLIQYYNGEERAKGNILERFSAQQFPDLHSELNLSSLELGDSALYFCASSVDRGGRETQYFGPGTRLLVL.

The J gene is TRBJ2-1, the V gene TRBV30; D call uncertain. V shed 0 bases and J shed 7 bases, with 19 bases lying between them. The CDR3 contains 16 residues. The V gene's germline CDR1 is GTSNPN and CDR2 SVGIG (reference sequence). The CDR3 region is CAWSVGRTQAVNEQFF. In DNA, the CDR3 is TGTGCCTGGAGTGTAGGTCGTACTCAAGCCGTTAATGAGCAGTTCTTC.

The genes are TRBV27 and TRBJ2-7; TRBD2 matches 14 bases. The length of the CDR3 is 14 residues. Germline V gene sequence: CDR1 MNHEY, CDR2 SMNVEV (reference sequence). V shed 5 bases, J shed 7 bases, and the junction held 4 bases outside the gene matches. CDR3 protein: CASSATSGRAEQYF. Written as DNA, the CDR3 is TGTGCCAGCAGTGCGACTAGCGGGAGGGCGGAGCAGTACTTC.

V gene TRBV7-2 combines with J gene TRBJ2-2; 9 bases fit TRBD1. Germline V gives CDR1 SGHTA, CDR2 FQGNSA. CDR3 length: 16 amino acids. V lost 4 bases and J lost 7; bases outside the gene matches: 10. The CDR3 here is CASSSSQGAPVGELFF. As DNA, the CDR3 is TGTGCCAGCAGCTCCTCACAGGGGGCGCCGGTCGGGGAGCTGTTTTTT.

The rearrangement joins TRBV4-1 to TRBJ2-5; D is unresolved. The ends were cut back, 4 bases at V and 4 bases at J, with 10 bases in the middle. Germline-derived CDR1 and CDR2 are MGHRA and YSYEKL. This CDR3 comprises 13 residues. Here the CDR3 DNA reads TGCGCCAGCAGCCGGTATTTATTAGAGACCCAGTACTTC. Its translation is CASSRYLLETQYF.

This clonotype has a handful of counts. The gene calls are TRBV7-8 and TRBJ2-2; a possible D gene is TRBD1 (6 bases). This CDR3 region has 16 residues. In germline, CDR1 is SGHVS, CDR2 FQNEAQ. V shed 6 bases and J shed 5 bases, with 19 bases lying between them. CDR3 protein: CASRGIGGHPTGELFF. The CDR3 region has the DNA TGTGCCAGCAGGGGAATTGGGGGACACCCGACCGGGGAGCTGTTTTTT.

Here the CDR3 DNA reads TGTGCCAGTCGTACACGCGCAGATACGCAGTATTTT. This encodes CASRTRADTQYF. The chain employs TRBV19 and TRBJ2-3; D is uncertain. The CDR3 consists of 12 residues. Germline lookup yields CDR1 LNHDA and CDR2 SQIVND (reference sequence). Trimming stripped 8 bases from V and 4 bases from J, with 10 bases between.

The chain links TRBV7-9 to TRBJ2-7, with 10 bases lining up with TRBD2. Germline loops: CDR1 SEHNR, CDR2 FQNEAQ (reference sequence). The J segment lost 6 bases and the V segment lost 3 bases, leaving 11 bases of the junction unmatched. This CDR3 is 16 amino acids long. This CDR3 is CASSFLSAGGPVEQYF. The CDR3 nucleotides are TGTGCCAGCAGCTTTTTATCAGCGGGAGGGCCGGTCGAGCAGTACTTC.